These T cell receptor beta chains were read from a single sample in a study of radiation and T cells in renal cell carcinoma. This table comes from immunoSEQ multiplex PCR, and its TCRdb copy is limited to in-frame clones, with some not included. In the table there are 100,000 to 150,000 clones, around 85% of which are singletons. The sequencing here drew on blood, taken from a patient whose treatment included radiotherapy and nephrectomy. All receptors come from a man aged 50 to 60 with renal cell carcinoma. CDR3s leave out the opening cysteine and the closing phenylalanine or tryptophan.

v_call	j_call	cdr3_aa
TRBV4-2	TRBJ1-3	ASSQDSTAGNTIY
TRBV30	TRBJ1-5	AWSGTGNQPQH
TRBV9	TRBJ1-3	ASSVAPSPAASSGNTIY
TRBV2	TRBJ2-1	AVSWGQPYNEQF
TRBV5-1	TRBJ1-5	ASSLEGSQPQH
TRBV4-2	TRBJ2-1	ASSQEARF
TRBV6-5	TRBJ2-2	ASSRTGLNTGELF
TRBV10-3	TRBJ2-3	AISESQGTAGDTQY
TRBV7-9	TRBJ2-1	ASSRPMGLASDEQF
TRBV19	TRBJ1-2	ASTSGRIYGYT
TRBV7-3	TRBJ2-2	ASSLMAGGETGELF
TRBV4-1	TRBJ1-2	ASSHAGTGEGYT
TRBV7-2	TRBJ1-2	ASTWGGEGYT
TRBV6-1	TRBJ2-1	ASSERKGLYNEQF
TRBV5-1	TRBJ1-1	ASSHGQGSNTEAF
TRBV27	TRBJ2-7	ASSLSPSVGFYEQY
TRBV2	TRBJ1-6	AWGRNNSPLH
TRBV19	TRBJ1-2	ASSGDRGLYGYT
TRBV18	TRBJ2-2	ASSPSAERELF
TRBV5-5	TRBJ2-7	ASSLTGTDYEQY
TRBV27	TRBJ1-5	ASSSYRVASNQPQH
TRBV2	TRBJ1-2	ASSRGMDANYGYT
TRBV19	TRBJ2-7	ASSTDRTYEQY
TRBV7-2	TRBJ2-1	ASSFTKDRDHEQF
TRBV9	TRBJ2-3	ASSVGQGPDTQY
TRBV5-1	TRBJ2-1	ASSPSGRHEQF
TRBV29-1	TRBJ2-1	SATSGNNEQF
TRBV19	TRBJ2-2	ASKGFTGELF
TRBV28	TRBJ1-3	ASSSGTGWVGNTIY
TRBV27	TRBJ2-7	ASSLREPYEQY
TRBV9	TRBJ1-2	ASSPPNHLGYYGYT
TRBV6-5	TRBJ2-7	ASSFQSWTEQY
TRBV2	TRBJ2-7	ASRGAWGEQY
TRBV5-1	TRBJ2-7	ASSLAGTSGGLYEQY
TRBV9	TRBJ2-1	ASSAIGTHEQF
TRBV4-1	TRBJ2-7	ASSQVSSYEQY
TRBV5-5	TRBJ2-1	ASLFQRGSNEQF
TRBV6-5	TRBJ2-2	ASSSLFGELF
TRBV5-1	TRBJ2-7	ASSLPGQGAYEQY
TRBV2	TRBJ2-7	ASSEGWITTPSLYEQY